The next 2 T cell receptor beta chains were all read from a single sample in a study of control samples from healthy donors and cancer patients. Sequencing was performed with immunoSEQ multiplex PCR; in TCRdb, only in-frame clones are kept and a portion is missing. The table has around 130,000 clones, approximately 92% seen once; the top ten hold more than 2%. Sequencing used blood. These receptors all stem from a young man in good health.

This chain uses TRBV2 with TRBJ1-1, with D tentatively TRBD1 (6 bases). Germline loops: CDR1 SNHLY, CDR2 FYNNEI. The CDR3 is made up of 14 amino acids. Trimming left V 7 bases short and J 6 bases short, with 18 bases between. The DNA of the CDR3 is TGTGCCAGCACCCCTCAGGGGAGGGGCTCTGAAGCTTTCTTT. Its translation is CASTPQGRGSEAFF.

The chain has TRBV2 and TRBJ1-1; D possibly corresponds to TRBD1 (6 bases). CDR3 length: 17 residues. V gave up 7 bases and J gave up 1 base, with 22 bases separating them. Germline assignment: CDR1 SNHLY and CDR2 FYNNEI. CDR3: CASTEGGVSGGNTEAFF. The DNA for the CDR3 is TGTGCCAGCACCGAGGGGGGAGTCTCGGGAGGGAACACTGAAGCTTTCTTT.